A selection of T cell receptor beta chains follows, all from one sample in a study of cytomegalovirus exposure and HLA in healthy donors. Method: immunoSEQ multiplex PCR; TCRdb's copy keeps in-frame clones and lacks some. The profile shows tens of thousands of clones, approximately 95% of them singletons. What was sequenced was PBMCs. The receptors were gathered from a woman between 18 and 30 years old in good health and CMV-seropositive. The CDR3 runs from the conserved cysteine through the conserved F or W. D genes are given only for firm matches. The size entry is marked missing in some rows and otherwise reads once, few, many or a size class.

>.|TRBV7-9|TRBJ2-3|.
CASSLDFYTDTQYF
TGTGCCAGCAGCTTAGACTTCTATACAGATACGCAGTATTTT
>TRBD1|TRBV7-6|TRBJ2-1|once
CASSLASGQGINEQFF
TGTGCCAGCAGCTTAGCGTCGGGACAGGGAATCAATGAGCAGTTCTTC
>TRBD1|TRBV29-1|TRBJ1-1|.
CSVARDSHWGNTEAFF
TGCAGCGTTGCGCGGGACAGCCACTGGGGGAACACTGAAGCTTTCTTT
>TRBD1|TRBV19|TRBJ1-1|.
CASRDRAVTEAFF
TGTGCCAGCCGGGACAGGGCGGTAACTGAAGCTTTCTTT
>.|TRBV6-6|TRBJ2-1|.
CASSDGQSYNEQFF
TGTGCCAGCAGTGACGGACAGTCCTACAATGAGCAGTTCTTC
>.|TRBV28|TRBJ2-7|medium-sized
CASSFRTTPSSYEQYF
TGTGCCAGCAGTTTCCGCACGACTCCCAGCTCCTACGAGCAGTACTTC
>TRBD1|TRBV7-2|TRBJ1-1|.
CASTGDRAMNTEAFF
TGTGCCAGCACCGGGGACAGGGCAATGAACACTGAAGCTTTCTTT
>.|TRBV7-2|TRBJ2-1|.
CASSIGLYNEQFF
TGTGCCAGCAGCATAGGACTTTACAATGAGCAGTTCTTC
>TRBD1|TRBV11-2|TRBJ1-5|.
CASSSGGHQPQHF
TGTGCCAGCAGCTCAGGGGGTCATCAGCCCCAGCATTTT
>.|TRBV7-9|TRBJ1-4|.
CASSDSGTGGLNEKLFF
TGTGCCAGCAGCGACTCCGGGACGGGGGGACTCAATGAAAAACTGTTTTTT
>.|TRBV2|TRBJ2-1|.
CASSDEGAEQFF
TGTGCCAGCAGTGACGAGGGCGCTGAGCAGTTCTTC
>.|TRBV29-1|TRBJ2-2|.
CSVASPGLRGGELFF
TGCAGCGTCGCAAGTCCGGGATTACGAGGCGGGGAGCTGTTTTTT
>TRBD1|TRBV30|TRBJ1-3|.
CAWRGQGKLVTSGNTIYF
TGTGCCTGGCGAGGACAGGGAAAGTTGGTAACCTCTGGAAACACCATATATTTT
>TRBD2|TRBV28|TRBJ2-7|once
CATGVGGGAYEQYF
TGTGCCACCGGCGTGGGCGGGGGGGCCTACGAGCAGTACTTC
>TRBD1|TRBV7-9|TRBJ2-1|.
CASNTGGNEQFF
TGTGCCAGTAATACAGGGGGCAATGAGCAGTTCTTC
>.|TRBV2|TRBJ2-3|once
CASSDNTDTQYF
TGTGCCAGCAGTGACAACACAGATACGCAGTATTTT
>TRBD1|TRBV5-4|TRBJ2-5|.
CASSGDSQETQYF
TGTGCCAGCAGCGGGGACAGCCAAGAGACCCAGTACTTC
>TRBD2|TRBV7-3|TRBJ2-3|.
CASSFGLAGGTDTQYF
TGTGCCAGCAGCTTTGGGCTAGCGGGGGGTACTGATACGCAGTATTTT
>.|TRBV28|TRBJ2-7|.
CASRARDKRNEQYF
TGTGCCAGCAGAGCCCGGGACAAAAGGAACGAGCAGTACTTC
>.|TRBV9|TRBJ2-7|.
CASSVRGGGDEQYF
TGTGCCAGCAGCGTAAGAGGGGGGGGAGACGAGCAGTACTTC
>TRBD1|TRBV4-2|TRBJ1-2|.
CASSYTGDYGYTF
TGTGCCAGCAGCTATACAGGGGACTATGGCTACACCTTC
>.|TRBV11-2|TRBJ1-4|.
CASSSRVLDEKLFF
TGTGCCAGCAGCTCCAGGGTACTCGATGAAAAACTGTTTTTT
>.|TRBV7-9|TRBJ1-1|.
CASSLQGMRTEAFF
TGTGCCAGCAGCTTACAGGGGATGAGGACTGAAGCTTTCTTT
>TRBD1|TRBV9|TRBJ2-1|.
CASSVRGRIHNEQFF
TGTGCCAGCAGCGTAAGGGGGCGCATCCACAATGAGCAGTTCTTC
>.|TRBV19|TRBJ1-4|.
CASSTAPGLNEKLFF
TGTGCCAGTAGTACAGCGCCGGGTCTTAATGAAAAACTGTTTTTT
>.|TRBV6-5|TRBJ1-3|once
CASKEGHSGNTIYF
TGTGCCAGCAAGGAGGGCCACTCTGGAAACACCATATATTTT
>.|TRBV7-8|TRBJ1-2|.
CASSLVWPLGPGYTF
TGTGCCAGCAGCTTAGTTTGGCCACTAGGACCAGGCTACACCTTC
>TRBD2|TRBV27|TRBJ2-7|.
CASSPRAGPSIEQYF
TGTGCCAGCAGTCCCCGAGCGGGGCCCTCCATCGAGCAGTACTTC
>.|TRBV18|TRBJ2-7|.
CASSPPTGPPYEQYF
TGTGCCAGCTCACCACCTACGGGTCCCCCCTACGAGCAGTACTTC
>.|TRBV6-5|TRBJ2-7|.
CASSSSTRRNEQYF
TGTGCCAGCAGTTCTTCAACACGGAGAAACGAGCAGTACTTC
>.|TRBV10-2|TRBJ1-2|.
CASRYDRSFGYTF
TGCGCCAGCAGATACGACAGATCATTTGGCTACACCTTC
>.|TRBV2|TRBJ1-1|.
CASSREQDTEAFF
TGTGCCAGCAGTAGGGAACAGGACACTGAAGCTTTCTTT